This TCR beta chain was sequenced for a study of blood T cell repertoires in COVID-19. Across the whole study: Samples came from the United States, Italy and Spain, spanning acute and convalescent COVID-19. PBMCs, B-cell-depleted T cells, or T cells provided the cDNA or gDNA that made up the material.

Clones were read by immunoSEQ multiplex PCR, and TCRdb kept only the in-frame ones, dropping some. The data show more than 350,000 clones, roughly 86% seen once. CDR1 and CDR2 from the germline V gene are SGDLS and YYNGEE. Trimming stripped 5 bases from V and 4 bases from J, with 15 bases between. The CDR3 length is 15 residues. The source material was peripheral blood. V gene TRBV9 combines with J gene TRBJ2-2; D might be TRBD1 (6 bases). The TCR originated in a woman aged 25 to 39 with COVID-19, enrolled during active disease. In nucleotides, the CDR3 is TGTGCCAGCAGATCTGACAGGTCCAGCACCGGGGAGCTGTTTTTT. Translation gives CASRSDRSSTGELFF.